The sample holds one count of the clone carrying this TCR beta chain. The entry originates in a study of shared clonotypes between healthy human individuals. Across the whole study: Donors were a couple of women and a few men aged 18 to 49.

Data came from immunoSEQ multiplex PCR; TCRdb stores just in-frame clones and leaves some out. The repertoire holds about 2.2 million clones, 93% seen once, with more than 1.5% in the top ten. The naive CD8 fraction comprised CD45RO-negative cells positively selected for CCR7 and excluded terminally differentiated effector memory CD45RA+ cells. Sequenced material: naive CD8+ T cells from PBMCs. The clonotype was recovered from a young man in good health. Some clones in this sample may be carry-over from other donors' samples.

CDR3 sequence reads: CASNGGSEQYF. Written as DNA, the CDR3 is TGTGCCAGCAATGGTGGGAGCGAGCAGTACTTC. J is TRBJ2-7 and V is TRBV5-8; tentatively, D is TRBD2 (5 bases). Trimming stripped 6 bases from V and 6 bases from J, with 10 bases between. The CDR3 has 11 residues. CDR1 is SGHTS, CDR2 YDEGEE, per germline. The full variable domain, rest sourced from reference TRBV5-8 and TRBJ2-7, is EAGVTQSPTHLIKTRGQQATLRCSPISGHTSVYWYQQALGLGLQFLLWYDEGEERNRGNFPPRFSGRQFPNYSSELNVNALELEDSALYLCASNGGSEQYFGPGTRLTVT.